This is a list of T cell receptor beta chains from one sample in a study of cytomegalovirus exposure and HLA in healthy donors. This table comes from immunoSEQ multiplex PCR, and its TCRdb copy is limited to in-frame clones, with some not included. The repertoire includes 120,000 or so clones, approximately 77% of them detected once, and 1.8% sits in the top ten. Sequenced input: PBMCs. These receptors came from a man between 18 and 35 years old in good health and CMV-seronegative. Both conserved end residues are part of each CDR3. A D gene is named only where the DNA matches it firmly. Some rows have no size entry. The others give once, few or many, or a class for an expanded clone.

.,TRBD1,TRBV28,TRBJ1-5,TGTGCCAGCAGTTTACAGGGGGCACGCAATCAGCCCCAGCATTTT,CASSLQGARNQPQHF
.,.,TRBV15,TRBJ2-2,TGTGCCACCAGCAGAGAAGGGGCCCGAAACACCGGGGAGCTGTTTTTT,CATSREGARNTGELFF
.,.,TRBV18,TRBJ2-5,TGTGCCAGCTCACCACAGACTCTCCAAGAGACCCAGTACTTC,CASSPQTLQETQYF
.,TRBD2,TRBV6-4,TRBJ2-1,TGTGCCAGCAGTGCACTAGCGGGGATGAGTGAGCAGTTCTTC,CASSALAGMSEQFF
.,TRBD1,TRBV6-6,TRBJ1-1,TGTGCCAGCAGTTACCTCCCGAGACAGGGGAACACTGAAGCTTTCTTT,CASSYLPRQGNTEAFF
.,.,TRBV6-5,TRBJ1-2,TGTGCCAGCAGTTACTCGTATAAGAGTGGCTACACCTTC,CASSYSYKSGYTF
.,.,TRBV10-1,TRBJ2-2,TGCGCCAGCAGTGGACAGGGAGGAGCCGGGGAGCTGTTTTTT,CASSGQGGAGELFF
once,.,TRBV14,TRBJ2-2,TGTGCCAGCAGTCAATTTCGCTGGCCCTCCGGGGAGCTGTTTTTT,CASSQFRWPSGELFF
.,TRBD1,TRBV7-8,TRBJ1-1,TGTGCCAGCAGCTTAGGGGGGACAGGAACTGAAGCTTTCTTT,CASSLGGTGTEAFF
.,TRBD1,TRBV27,TRBJ2-2,TGTGCCAGCAGTCCTGAGATAACAGGGGGCAAGGGCGGGGAGCTGTTTTTT,CASSPEITGGKGGELFF
.,TRBD1,TRBV19,TRBJ1-2,TGTGCCAGTATCCCAGGGGGAGGCAGAGCGAGCGGCTACACCTTC,CASIPGGGRASGYTF
.,TRBD1,TRBV27,TRBJ2-7,TGTGCCAGCAGTCTTCGGACAGGCCGTAGCTCCTACGAGCAGTACTTC,CASSLRTGRSSYEQYF
few,.,TRBV6-5,TRBJ1-2,TGTGCCAGCCGAGCGCACACCCGGGGTGGCTACACCTTC,CASRAHTRGGYTF
once,TRBD1,TRBV5-1,TRBJ2-6,TGCGCCAGCAGCTTGGGAGGACAGGCAAGCGCTGGGGCCAACGTCCTGACTTTC,CASSLGGQASAGANVLTF
.,TRBD1,TRBV27,TRBJ1-5,TGTGCCAGCAGCGACAGGGGTTCGCATCAGCCCCAGCATTTT,CASSDRGSHQPQHF
.,.,TRBV6-5,TRBJ1-3,TGTGCCAGCAGAAGGGACAAGATCTCTGGAAACACCATATATTTT,CASRRDKISGNTIYF
.,.,TRBV19,TRBJ1-2,TGTGCCAGTAGCAGCCCGGACAGTTGGGGAGGCTACACCTTC,CASSSPDSWGGYTF
.,TRBD1,TRBV7-3,TRBJ2-2,TGTGCCAGCAGCCTCGCCGGGACAGGTGTAACCGGGGAGCTGTTTTTT,CASSLAGTGVTGELFF
.,TRBD1,TRBV29-1,TRBJ1-1,TGCAGCGTTGAAGGACAGGGGATAGAAGCTTTCTTT,CSVEGQGIEAFF
once,TRBD1,TRBV10-3,TRBJ1-2,TGTGCCATGGCAGGGACAGTCTATGGCTACACCTTC,CAMAGTVYGYTF
few,TRBD1,TRBV7-2,TRBJ2-7,TGTGCCAGCAGCGTAGGGGGACAGGGTACGGGTGAGCAGTACTTC,CASSVGGQGTGEQYF
.,.,TRBV7-9,TRBJ1-1,TGTGCCAGCAGCTTAAAAGGGGAGAACACTGAAGCTTTCTTT,CASSLKGENTEAFF
.,TRBD1,TRBV2,TRBJ1-5,TGTGCCAGCACGGGCAGGGGGTATCAGCCCCAGCATTTT,CASTGRGYQPQHF
.,.,TRBV2,TRBJ2-7,TGTGCCAGCAGTGCGACAGAATTCTACGAGCAGTACTTC,CASSATEFYEQYF
few,TRBD1,TRBV15,TRBJ1-1,TGTGCCACCAGCAGAGGTAAGACAGGGGCCACTGAAGCTTTCTTT,CATSRGKTGATEAFF
.,TRBD1,TRBV11-2,TRBJ1-1,TGTGCCAGCAGCGTAACCTACAGGGGAGAGATGGAGGAAGCTTTCTTT,CASSVTYRGEMEEAFF
.,TRBD1,TRBV6-5,TRBJ1-2,TGTGCCAGCAGTTATTCTCAGGGGGCGTTGGGCTACACCTTC,CASSYSQGALGYTF
few,.,TRBV29-1,TRBJ2-5,TGCAGCGTCTCCGGGCAGGGAAAGACCCAGTACTTC,CSVSGQGKTQYF